This entry lists 17 T cell receptor beta chains sequenced from one sample in a study of control samples from healthy donors and cancer patients. Repertoires were generated with immunoSEQ multiplex PCR, while TCRdb's copy carries only in-frame clones and drops some. The data contain some 130,000 clones, roughly 90% of them seen just once; the ten biggest clones take up over 2%. Material: blood. These receptor sequences come from a woman in her fifties or sixties in good health.

The V call is TRBV4-2, the J call TRBJ1-5; 8 nucleotides agree with TRBD1. V shed 7 bases and J 9 bases; nucleotides not matched to a gene: 17. The germline V gene encodes CDR1 LGHNA and CDR2 YNFKEQ. This CDR3 has 16 amino acids. The CDR3 DNA reads TGTGCCAGCAACCCTGAACAGGGGGTCGCCCCTGGGCCCCAGCATTTT. Translating gives CASNPEQGVAPGPQHF.

The chain combines TRBV27 with TRBJ2-1; D might be TRBD1 (6 bases). Germline assignment: CDR1 MNHEY and CDR2 SMNVEV (reference sequence). The CDR3 loop spans 13 amino acids. Trimming left V 6 bases short and J 7 bases short, with 13 bases between. The CDR3 protein is CASSLQGRNEQFF. CDR3 bases: TGTGCCAGCAGCCTCCAGGGGCGGAATGAGCAGTTCTTC.

V and J are TRBV19 and TRBJ1-1; D is ambiguous. The V and J ends lost 4 bases and 2 bases respectively, with 11 bases between them. Germline V gene lookup returns CDR1 LNHDA and CDR2 SQIVND (reference sequence). The CDR3 totals 14 residues. The CDR3 nucleotides read TGTGCCAGTAGTAAACAGCTAAGAAACACTGAAGCTTTCTTT. Its translation is CASSKQLRNTEAFF.

The gene calls are TRBV21-1 and TRBJ1-2. TRBV21-1 counts as a pseudogene. CDR3 length equals 14 residues. The CDR3 bases are TGTGCCAGCACCATAGGAGGGGATTCCTATGGCTACACCTTC. It codes for CASTIGGDSYGYTF.

This clone has only one observation. CDR3 sequence reads: CASSITSGYEQYF. Here the CDR3 DNA reads TGTGCCAGTAGTATCACTAGCGGCTACGAGCAGTACTTC. The J gene is TRBJ2-7, the V gene TRBV19; 8 bases line up with TRBD2. The J segment lost 3 bases and the V segment lost 3 bases, leaving 1 base of the junction unmatched. Germline V gene lookup returns CDR1 LNHDA and CDR2 SQIVND (reference sequence). The length of the CDR3 is 13 residues.

The chain links TRBV10-2 to TRBJ1-1; D gene uncertain. Germline-derived CDR1 and CDR2 are WSHSY and SAAADI. Trimming stripped 2 bases from V and 5 bases from J, with 15 bases between. The CDR3 covers 15 residues. The CDR3 protein is CASSEKRVSVTEAFF. CDR3 DNA: TGCGCCAGCAGTGAGAAAAGGGTTTCTGTGACTGAAGCTTTCTTT.

This chain links TRBV13 with TRBJ2-1; 11 positions match TRBD1. J gave up 7 bases and V 5 bases, and 7 bases lay outside the gene matches. Per germline, CDR1 PRHDT and CDR2 FYEKMQ (reference sequence). The CDR3 is made up of 15 amino acids. This CDR3 is CASSADRGRVNEQFF. CDR3 nucleotide sequence: TGTGCCAGCAGCGCGGACAGGGGGCGCGTAAATGAGCAGTTCTTC.

The rearrangement uses TRBV4-2 and TRBJ1-3; D not certain. CDR1 is LGHNA, CDR2 YNFKEQ, per germline. The CDR3 contains 16 residues. Trimming left V 0 bases short and J 7 bases short, with 16 bases between. The CDR3 reads CASSQEPWEGGNTIYF. In DNA form, the CDR3 reads TGTGCCAGCAGCCAAGAGCCCTGGGAGGGTGGGAACACCATATATTTT.

This clone was observed a single time. The chain links TRBV13 to TRBJ1-1; 11 bases are a match to TRBD1. V shed 5 bases, J shed 6 bases, and the junction held 8 bases outside the gene matches. Germline V gene sequence: CDR1 PRHDT, CDR2 FYEKMQ (reference sequence). The CDR3 totals 15 residues. CDR3 sequence (DNA): TGTGCCAGCAGCAGGACAGGGGGCTTCTTGCCTGAAGCTTTCTTT. This translates into CASSRTGGFLPEAFF.

To note about this clone: Mismatch with germline at one junction end may stem from a read error. The chain couples TRBV6-5 to TRBJ2-7; a possible D gene is TRBD2 (5 bases). This CDR3 contains 14 residues. From germline, CDR1 is MNHEY and CDR2 SVGAGI. The CDR3, as DNA: TGTGCCAGCAGGAAAACTAGTACCCCCCAACAATATTTCTTC. This gives the protein CASRKTSTPQQYFF.

The chain employs TRBV27 and TRBJ1-1; TRBD1 agrees at 12 bases. V gave up 6 bases and J gave up 5 bases; unmatched junction bases: 7. The CDR3 consists of 15 residues. The germline CDR1 and CDR2 sequences are MNHEY and SMNVEV (reference sequence). Here the CDR3 reads CASSPGTGGRTEAFF. CDR3 bases: TGTGCCAGCAGCCCAGGGACAGGGGGCAGGACTGAAGCTTTCTTT.

The chain carries TRBV30 and TRBJ2-2, with D tentatively TRBD1 (6 bases). The CDR3 runs to 18 residues. V lost 0 bases to trimming and J lost 0 bases, with 17 bases between them. The germline gives CDR1 GTSNPN, CDR2 SVGIG (reference sequence). DNA for the CDR3: TGTGCCTGGAGTGTACTTTGGCGAGGGGGTACGAACACCGGGGAGCTGTTTTTT. This translates into CAWSVLWRGGTNTGELFF.

In regard to this clone: One end of the junction varies from germline; a read error may be responsible. This chain joins TRBV30 and TRBJ2-3, with D tentatively TRBD1 (6 bases). The V gene's germline CDR1 is GTSNPN and CDR2 SVGIG (reference sequence). The CDR3 covers 15 residues. The DNA of the CDR3 is TGTGCCCGGAGGACAGCCGGTGCTAGCACAGATACGCAGTATTTT. Amino acid sequence: CARRTAGASTDTQYF.

This clone was found once. The rearrangement links TRBV5-1 to TRBJ2-3; TRBD2 matches at 9 bases. V was clipped by 3 bases and J by 4 bases; unmatched bases: 3. Germline assignment: CDR1 SGHRS and CDR2 YFSETQ. This CDR3 comprises 14 residues. The DNA of the CDR3 is TGCGCCAGCAGCTCTAGCGGGGTAGCAGATACGCAGTATTTT. It encodes CASSSSGVADTQYF.

The rearrangement joins TRBV6-5 to TRBJ1-3; D ambiguous. CDR3 length: 15 amino acids. Trimming cost V 4 bases and J 0 bases, with 10 bases left between them. Per germline, CDR1 MNHEY and CDR2 SVGAGI. The chain's CDR3 is CASSLTRGSGNTIYF. The CDR3 bases are TGTGCCAGCAGTTTAACTCGAGGCTCTGGAAACACCATATATTTT.

The chain couples TRBV5-1 to TRBJ1-2; TRBD1 matches 10 bases. From germline, CDR1 is SGHRS and CDR2 YFSETQ. The CDR3 totals 15 residues. J was trimmed by 2 bases and V by 4 bases; bases with no gene match: 5. CDR3 region: CASSLRTGGNYGYTF. DNA for the CDR3: TGCGCCAGCAGCCTAAGGACAGGGGGGAACTATGGCTACACCTTC.

The chain is built from TRBV18 and TRBJ1-1; possible D gene TRBD1, 5 bases. CDR3 length: 14 amino acids. The V end lost 2 bases, the J end lost 1 base, and 8 bases lay between the germline ends. Germline V gene data show CDR1 as KGHSH and CDR2 as LQKENI. The CDR3 sequence is CASSPAGKNTEAFF. The CDR3 region has the DNA TGTGCCAGCTCACCAGCAGGGAAGAACACTGAAGCTTTCTTT. The complete variable domain, with remaining parts taken from reference TRBV18 and TRBJ1-1, reads NAGVMQNPRHLVRRRGQEARLRCSPMKGHSHVYWYRQLPEEGLKFMVYLQKENIIDESGMPKERFSAEFPKEGPSILRIQQVVRGDSAAYFCASSPAGKNTEAFFGQGTRLTVV.